This note documents a single T cell receptor (beta chain) sequence. What it binds is not known. Trimming stripped 6 bases from V and 7 bases from J, with 16 bases between. The CDR3 contains 13 residues. From germline, CDR1 is SGHTA and CDR2 FQGNSA. The second PCR ran about 6 to 12 cycles with a sample-barcoded 5' primer and J-beta primers. Each cDNA was tagged by a template-switch adaptor containing 12 random nucleotides. CDR3-containing paired-end reads numbering at least 2.5 million came from each sample. One entry per CDR3 protein results from TCRdb running MiXCR on the 5' RACE reads. The data contain approximately 800,000 distinct CDR3 sequences, roughly 60% of them singletons. The data belong to a study of blood T cells in healthy people across ages. Study-level findings and limits: One million T cells yielded diversity estimates that were considered underestimates.

The TCR originated in a man aged 25 to 45 in good health. The chain couples TRBV7-2 to TRBJ2-7, with a tentative D call TRBD1 (6 bases). The sequenced material came from blood. In nucleotides, the CDR3 is TGTGCCAGCAGGACAGGCGTTACATCAGAGCAGTACTTC. It translates to CASRTGVTSEQYF.